Here is one T cell receptor beta chain with its context. Its antigen is undetermined. The same CDR3 is also encoded by other DNA sequences in this sample. The PCR employed 60 Vbeta primers together with 13 Jbeta primers. TCRdb's copy holds only in-frame clones and misses some; the assay was immunoSEQ multiplex PCR. Recorded for this sample: about 110,000 clones. The germline CDR1 and CDR2 sequences are SGHRS and YFSETQ. V dropped 4 bases and J dropped 4; count of bases not matched to a gene: 5. The CDR3 has 16 amino acids. The record originates from a study of cytomegalovirus exposure and HLA in healthy donors. Study results and limitations: On later analysis, the bulk of CMV-associated TCR beta chains appeared to be HLA-restricted. Within the data, a cluster of highly shared sequence variants was likely a sequencing artifact.

Sequencing input: PBMCs. This sequence joins TRBV5-1 and TRBJ2-7; 16 bases line up with TRBD2. The TCR sequence derives from a young man in good health and CMV-seronegative. CDR3 residues: CASSPRGLAGGYEQYF. CDR3 DNA: TGCGCCAGCAGCCCACGGGGACTAGCGGGGGGGTACGAGCAGTACTTC. Drawing the rest from reference TRBV5-1 and TRBJ2-7, the complete variable domain is KAGVTQTPRYLIKTRGQQVTLSCSPISGHRSVSWYQQTPGQGLQFLFEYFSETQRNKGNFPGRFSGRQFSNSRSEMNVSTLELGDSALYLCASSPRGLAGGYEQYFGPGTRLTVT.